This T cell receptor beta chain came from a study of CXCR3-negative and CXCR3-positive naive CD8 T cells (dated by TCRdb to the late 2010s). Study-level background: In total, 130 million to 150 million TRB reads were obtained, or roughly 1.5 +/- 0.3 million reads per library. Diversity and physicochemical repertoire analyses were performed on approximately 10 donors pooled from two independent experiments. TRBV-TRBJ cluster analysis included naive subsets from five or six donors and memory cells from 3 donors.

Study-level results and caveats: Compared with CXCR3-negative naive cells, CXCR3-positive naive cells had TRB CDR3s with higher hydrophobicity (lower Kidera factor 4), lower energy, and higher strength and volume indices. Because CXCR3 expression was partially decreased after cryopreservation, freshly isolated PBMCs were used for most assays. Repertoire diversity was comparably high in both naive subsets but much lower in memory CD8+ T cells. Similar TRBV-TRBJ usage was shown by naive CXCR3-negative and CXCR3-positive cells from the same donor, whereas distinct patterns were shown by memory cells. Because surface CD5, which has been linked to self-reactivity in mice, was comparable between naive subsets, TCR interaction strength was also inferred from TRB CDR3 physicochemical properties.

The germline V gene provides CDR1 SGHAT and CDR2 FQNNGV. Inclusive of the bounding cysteine and phenylalanine, the CDR3 is 12 residues long. DNA for this receptor is not on file. The listed sequencing device is NextSeq 550. The Human TCR Profiling Kit (MiLaboratory) was used to prepare UMI-labeled 5' RACE TRB cDNA libraries. cDNA synthesis used the entire amount of extracted RNA, and PCR amplification then used the entire amount of cDNA produced. Libraries were prepared in parallel using an identical number of PCR cycles. The authors processed their data as follows. About 53,000 +/- 9,400 unique UMI-labeled TRB cDNA molecules per library were extracted with MIGEC and MiXCR, with at least two reads per UMI required. On average, each library contained approximately 40,000 +/- 10,000 functional in-frame TRB CDR3 nucleotide clonotypes without stop codons. Diversity metrics, including normalized Shannon-Wiener and Chao1, were computed in VDJtools after downsampling to 5000 UMI-labeled TRB molecules per sample. VDJtools computed clonotype-size-weighted physicochemical properties of the central five CDR3 residues: interaction energy, strength, volume and Kidera factor 4. TCRdb reprocessed the reads and assigns one entry to each CDR3 protein sequence, leaving out DNA. Clone size and V and J calls follow TCRdb, not the original study. The sample table holds around 150,000 distinct CDR3 sequences. Of the sample, approximately 0.4% is held by the ten largest clones.

Each CD8+ T cell subset was flow-sorted in triplicate, with fewer than 350,000 cells per subset placed directly into RLT lysis buffer. Naive CD8+ T cells were defined stringently as CD45RO-CCR7+CD27+CD95- to exclude memory contaminants. Peripheral blood mononuclear cells were isolated from buffy coats using standard density gradient centrifugation. Naive CXCR3-negative and CXCR3-positive CD8+ T cells were flow-sorted on a FACSAria III. Total RNA was extracted from sorted cells with an RNeasy Mini Kit. Turning to this clonotype: Its antigen is not yet known.

The rearrangement joined TRBV11-2 to TRBJ1-2; no DNA is available, so the TRBD1 call from TCRdb remains unchecked. The sequencing input was naive CXCR3+ CD8+ T cells from blood. Sample cell subset or site, as interpreted from the label and publication: CD45RO-CCR7+CD27+CD95- naive CD8+ T cells expressing CXCR3 (TNR3+). The receptor's source is a human donor in good health. Some clones in this sample may be carry-over from other donors' samples. The CDR3 region: CASSSGAHGYTF.